The T cell receptor (beta chain) under discussion was sequenced for a study of OX40 agonist ivuxolimab in advanced cancers. Study outcomes and limitations: Expanded peripheral T cell antigen specificity was not determined. The mean number of expanded clones was higher in CD8+ T cells than in CD4+. Part of the nonresponder group also had normalized T-cell clonal expansion that was low.

TCRdb's table, derived via immunoSEQ multiplex PCR, lists solely in-frame clones and lacks some. Found here are roughly 40,000 clones, over 75% of them singletons; the top ten hold roughly 4.5%. Autoimmune disease history or systemic immunosuppression meant exclusion. Regarding this clone: Its antigen is not known.

The CDR3 contains 14 residues. Trimming shortened V by 3 bases and J by 2 bases, and 10 bases separated the two germline ends. CDR1 SGHTA and CDR2 FQGNSA come from the germline V gene. Sequenced here: CD4+ or CD8+ T cells sorted from blood, sampled in a trial of the OX40 agonist ivuxolimab. The V gene is TRBV7-2, the J gene TRBJ1-2; tentatively, D is TRBD1 (6 bases). This receptor was taken from an adult with an advanced solid tumor such as melanoma, head and neck, liver or kidney cancer. The CDR3 loop is CASSFAQGNYGYTF. The CDR3 DNA sequence: TGTGCCAGCAGCTTTGCCCAGGGGAACTATGGCTACACCTTC. Full variable domain (outside the CDR3, taken from reference TRBV7-2 and TRBJ1-2): GAGVSQSPSNKVTEKGKDVELRCDPISGHTALYWYRQSLGQGLEFLIYFQGNSAPDKSGLPSDRFSAERTGGSVSTLTIQRTQQEDSAVYLCASSFAQGNYGYTFGSGTRLTVV.